Sequencing of this TCR beta chain was carried out in a study of T cells in Graves' hyperthyroidism and ophthalmopathy. There are 15 residues in the CDR3. CDR1 PRHDT and CDR2 FYEKMQ come from the germline V gene (reference sequence). V lost 1 base to trimming and J lost 4 bases, with 13 bases between them. In the case of this clonotype: Antigen: not known.

The study's findings and limits: Most thyroid-expanded clonotypes above 0.001 were also found in blood.

Amplification yielded TCR beta CDR3 regions, with RNA transcripts as the source. The HTBI primer set was used in a first-round RT-PCR of the TCR CDR3. TCRdb reprocessed the multiplex PCR reads via MiXCR and lists one record per CDR3 protein. Of about 500,000 distinct CDR3 sequences in the sample, 16% were seen once. This sequence was found in a woman in her twenties or thirties with Graves' ophthalmopathy. The material sequenced was blood. The chain recombines TRBV13 with TRBJ1-1; the D is unclear. The CDR3 DNA sequence: TGTGCCAGCAGCTTAGCCGGCGGGGTGATCACTGAAGCTTTCTTT. Protein product: CASSLAGGVITEAFF.